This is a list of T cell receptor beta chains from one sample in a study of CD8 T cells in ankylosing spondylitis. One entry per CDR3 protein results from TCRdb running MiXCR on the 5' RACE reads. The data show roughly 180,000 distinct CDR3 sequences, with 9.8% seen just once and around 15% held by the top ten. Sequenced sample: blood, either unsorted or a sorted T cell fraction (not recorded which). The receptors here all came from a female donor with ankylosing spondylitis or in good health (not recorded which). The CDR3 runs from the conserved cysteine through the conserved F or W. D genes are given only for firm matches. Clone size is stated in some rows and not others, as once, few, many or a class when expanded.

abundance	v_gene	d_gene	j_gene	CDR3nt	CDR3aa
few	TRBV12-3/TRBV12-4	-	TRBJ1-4	TGTGCCACTTCGGGGGATGAAAAACTGTTTTTT	CATSGDEKLFF
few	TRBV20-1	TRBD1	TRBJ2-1	TGCAGTGCTAGGGGGGGGACAGGGATGTACAATGAGCAGTTCTTC	CSARGGTGMYNEQFF
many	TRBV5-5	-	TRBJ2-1	TGTGCCAGCAGACTTTTAGGAGGGGGGGGCAATGAGCAGTTCTTC	CASRLLGGGGNEQFF
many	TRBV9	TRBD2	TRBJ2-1	TGTGCCAGCAGCGCTAGCGGGAGGATAAACAATGAGCAGTTCTTC	CASSASGRINNEQFF
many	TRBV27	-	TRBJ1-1	TGTGCCAGCAGTTTTGGGGCCGGTAACACTGAAGCTTTCTTT	CASSFGAGNTEAFF
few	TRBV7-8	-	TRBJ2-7	TGTGCCAGCAGCTGGGGGCAGGGCGGTCACGAGCAGTACTTC	CASSWGQGGHEQYF
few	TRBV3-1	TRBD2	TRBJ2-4	TGTGCCAGCAGCCAGCGGACTAGCGGGAGGGCGTACAAAAACATTCAGTACTTC	CASSQRTSGRAYKNIQYF
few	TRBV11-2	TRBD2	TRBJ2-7	TGTGCCAGCAGCTACAGACTAGCGTTCTACGAGCAGTACTTC	CASSYRLAFYEQYF
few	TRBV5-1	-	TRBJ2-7	TGCGCCAGCAGCGCGGGACTTTTTAACTACGAGCAGTACTTC	CASSAGLFNYEQYF
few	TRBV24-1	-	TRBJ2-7	TGTGCCACCAGTGACACAGGCTACGAGCAGTACTTC	CATSDTGYEQYF
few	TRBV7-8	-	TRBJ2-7	TGTGCCAGCAGCTTAATTGCTAGTCCCTACGAGCAGTACTTC	CASSLIASPYEQYF
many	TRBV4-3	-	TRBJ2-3	TGCGCCAGCAGCCAAGCTAGTGGGGGGACAGATACGCAGTATTTT	CASSQASGGTDTQYF
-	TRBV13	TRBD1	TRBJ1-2	TGTGCCAGCAGCTTAGGCGGCAGGGGGCATGGCTACACCTTC	CASSLGGRGHGYTF
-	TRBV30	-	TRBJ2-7	TGTGCCTGGAGTCGTGCCCACCTCAGCTACGAGCAGTACTTC	CAWSRAHLSYEQYF
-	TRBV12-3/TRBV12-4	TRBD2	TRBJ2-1	TGTGCCAGCAGTTTAGAGTTCCGGACTAGAGGCGGCAATGAGCAGTTCTTC	CASSLEFRTRGGNEQFF
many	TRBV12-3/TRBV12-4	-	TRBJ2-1	TGTGCCAGCAGTTTTGAAGAAAATGAGCAGTTCTTC	CASSFEENEQFF
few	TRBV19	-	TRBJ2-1	TGTGCCAGTAGTATTTCCTATGAGCAGTTCTTC	CASSISYEQFF